The T cell receptor (beta chain) described here comes from a study of T cell responses to AZD1222 COVID-19 vaccine. CDR1 and CDR2 (germline): GTSNPN, SVGIG (reference sequence). The CDR3 consists of 15 residues. V lost 5 bases and J lost 0, with 14 bases in between. A note on this clone: Its antigen is unknown.

Study findings and constraints: Per reports, nearly half of all spike-specific TCRs target regions that are unmutated in variants. Scientists sampled the repertoires only once the peak T cell response had passed.

Some clones are missing from TCRdb's copy, which holds only in-frame ones; the method was immunoSEQ multiplex PCR. The sample lists fewer than 120,000 clones, about 90% occurring once. Here the sequenced sample was peripheral blood, taken on day 0 of AZD1222 vaccination. The clonotype was recovered from an adult in good health. The chain joins TRBV30 to TRBJ2-1; D tentatively reads TRBD1 or TRBD2 (5 bases each). The CDR3 sequence is CAWRRDPPSYNEQFF. The CDR3 DNA reads TGTGCCTGGCGCCGGGACCCTCCCTCCTACAATGAGCAGTTCTTC.